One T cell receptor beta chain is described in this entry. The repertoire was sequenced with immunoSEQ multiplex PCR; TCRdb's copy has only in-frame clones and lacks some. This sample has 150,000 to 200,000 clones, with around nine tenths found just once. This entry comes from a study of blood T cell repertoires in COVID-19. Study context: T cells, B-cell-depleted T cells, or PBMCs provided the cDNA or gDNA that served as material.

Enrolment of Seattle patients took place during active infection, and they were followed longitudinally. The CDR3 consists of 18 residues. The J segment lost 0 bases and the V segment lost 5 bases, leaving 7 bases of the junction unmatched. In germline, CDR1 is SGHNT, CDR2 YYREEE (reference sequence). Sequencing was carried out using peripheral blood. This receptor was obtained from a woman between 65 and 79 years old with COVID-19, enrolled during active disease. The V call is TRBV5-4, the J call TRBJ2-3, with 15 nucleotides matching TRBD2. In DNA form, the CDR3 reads TGTGCCAGCAGTCGTCCGGGACTAGCGGGAGGAAGCACAGATACGCAGTATTTT. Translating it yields CASSRPGLAGGSTDTQYF.